The 6 T cell receptor beta chains given below trace back to one sample, sequenced in a study of Graves' ophthalmopathy and Graves' hyperthyroidism. RNA transcripts provided the template for amplifying TCR beta CDR3 regions. HTBI primers primed a first-round RT-PCR, and a second-round multiplex PCR followed. TCRdb re-analysed the multiplex PCR reads in MiXCR, keeping a single row per CDR3 protein. The repertoire has 680,000 or so distinct CDR3 sequences, around a fifth of them found once; the top ten carry approximately 7%. Material for sequencing was peripheral blood. Receptors were obtained from a woman under 30 with stable Graves' hyperthyroidism. Some clones in this sample may be carry-over from other donors' samples.

The chain joins TRBV5-1 to TRBJ1-5; no reliable D call. Germline lookup yields CDR1 SGHRS and CDR2 YFSETQ. This CDR3 is 13 amino acids long. V shed 4 bases and J shed 4 bases, with 9 bases lying between them. DNA for the CDR3: TGCGCCAGCAGCATCGCCGGGAATCAGCCCCAGCATTTT. Residues: CASSIAGNQPQHF.

This clonotype was found a few times. The chain recombines TRBV11-1 with TRBJ1-1; D is uncertain. Germline V gene lookup returns CDR1 SGHAT and CDR2 FQDESV (reference sequence). This CDR3 region has 13 residues. Between the trimmed V and J ends, which lost 2 bases and 8 bases, there was a span of 12 bases. The CDR3 coding sequence is TGTGCCAGCAGCTTATACAAAGGTCCGGAAGCTTTCTTT. Encoded protein: CASSLYKGPEAFF.

Notes on this clonotype: This sequence may be a read error, since a much larger clone differs from it by one base. The chain uses TRBV12-3 or TRBV12-4 and TRBJ1-1; D unclear. V was clipped by 2 bases and J by 6 bases, with 10 bases between them. The CDR3 totals 13 residues. DNA of the CDR3: TGTGCCAGCAGTTTAACTTGGGAGGCTGAAGCTTTCTTT. It translates to CASSLTWEAEAFF.

Of note for this clonotype: This may stem from a read error, because a much larger clone lies one nucleotide away. The chain combines TRBV10-1 with TRBJ2-5; D unclear. This CDR3 contains 16 residues. Germline CDR1 is WNHNN and CDR2 is SYGVQD (reference sequence). The CDR3 nucleotides are TGCGCCAGCAGTGAGTCGTCCCGGTTCGAACAAGAGACCCTGTACTTC. This codes for CASSESSRFEQETLYF.

This chain links TRBV7-9 with TRBJ2-7; no firm D call. Germline V gives CDR1 SEHNR, CDR2 FQNEAQ (reference sequence). Trimming cost V 7 bases and J 1 base, with 11 bases left between them. The CDR3 sequence is 13 residues long. CDR3 nucleotides: TGTGCCAGCACCCCGACGGAGTCCTACGAGCAGTACTTC. Its protein product is CASTPTESYEQYF.

The chain links TRBV7-8 to TRBJ1-5; 10 bases align to TRBD1. This CDR3 comprises 17 residues. The trim removed 2 bases at V and 2 bases at J, leaving 6 bases unmatched. The germline gives CDR1 SGHVS, CDR2 FQNEAQ. CDR3 DNA: TGTGCCAGCAGCTTACGCGCCGGGACAGGGGGCAATCAGCCCCAGCATTTT. It codes for CASSLRAGTGGNQPQHF. The full variable domain, its missing parts supplied by reference TRBV7-8 and TRBJ1-5, is GAGVSQSPRYKVAKRGQDVALRCDPISGHVSLFWYQQALGQGPEFLTYFQNEAQLDKSGLPSDRFFAERPEGSVSTLKIQRTQQEDSAVYLCASSLRAGTGGNQPQHFGDGTRLSIL.